This TCR beta chain was observed in a study of cytomegalovirus exposure and HLA in healthy donors. About the study: There were 300 to 400 genotyped donors. Of these, roughly 80% fell in the genetic ancestry cluster associated with self-reported Caucasian donors. Broader study findings: Rates of TCR association differed by HLA locus in a later analysis, with DRB1 highest and HLA-C lowest. Available immune exposure information was restricted to CMV serostatus only.

V gave up 2 bases and J gave up 8 bases, with 16 bases separating them. Germline lookup yields CDR1 SQVTM and CDR2 ANQGSEA. The CDR3 totals 14 residues. PCR employed 60 Vbeta and 13 Jbeta primers. Sequencing used immunoSEQ multiplex PCR; TCRdb keeps in-frame clones, though not all of them. The table records some 140,000 clones, 60% to 85% of them present only once. As concerns this clone: The target antigen is unknown.

The V and J genes are TRBV29-1 and TRBJ2-1, with D tentatively TRBD1 (5 bases). This clonotype was obtained from a man aged 18 to 29 in good health and CMV-seronegative. Material for sequencing was PBMCs. CDR3 sequence: CSVEFARVRDEQFF. CDR3 nucleotide sequence: TGCAGCGTTGAATTTGCCAGGGTAAGGGATGAGCAGTTCTTC.